This T cell receptor beta chain was recovered during a study of cytomegalovirus exposure and HLA in healthy donors. Amplification used 60 Vbeta primers and 13 Jbeta primers. Libraries were prepared by immunoSEQ multiplex PCR; TCRdb keeps only in-frame clonotypes and omits some of them. The listing records about 130,000 clones. Germline V gene data show CDR1 as SGHRS and CDR2 as YFSETQ. V was shortened by 4 bases and J by 4 bases, with 17 bases between the two germline ends. CDR3 length: 15 amino acids. The origin of this receptor is a man aged 18 to 30 in good health and CMV-seronegative. The chain joins TRBV5-1 to TRBJ1-1, with D possibly being TRBD1 (5 bases). The sample taken for sequencing was PBMCs. The CDR3 sequence: CASSHNRGLGTEAFF. For the CDR3, the DNA is TGCGCCAGCAGCCATAATCGGGGGTTAGGCACTGAAGCTTTCTTT. Full variable domain (outside the CDR3, taken from reference TRBV5-1 and TRBJ1-1): KAGVTQTPRYLIKTRGQQVTLSCSPISGHRSVSWYQQTPGQGLQFLFEYFSETQRNKGNFPGRFSGRQFSNSRSEMNVSTLELGDSALYLCASSHNRGLGTEAFFGQGTRLTVV.